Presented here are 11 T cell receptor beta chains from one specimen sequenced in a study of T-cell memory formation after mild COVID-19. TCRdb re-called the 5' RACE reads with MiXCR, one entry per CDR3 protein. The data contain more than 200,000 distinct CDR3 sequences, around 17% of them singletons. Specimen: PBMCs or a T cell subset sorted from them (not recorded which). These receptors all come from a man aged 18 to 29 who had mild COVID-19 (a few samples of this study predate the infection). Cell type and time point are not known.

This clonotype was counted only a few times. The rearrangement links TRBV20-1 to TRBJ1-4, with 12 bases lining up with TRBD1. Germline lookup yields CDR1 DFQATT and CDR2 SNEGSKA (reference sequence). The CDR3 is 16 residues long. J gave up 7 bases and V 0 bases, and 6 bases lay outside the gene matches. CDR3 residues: CSARERGTGGFEKLFF. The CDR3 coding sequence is TGCAGTGCTAGAGAGCGGGGGACAGGGGGCTTTGAAAAACTGTTTTTT.

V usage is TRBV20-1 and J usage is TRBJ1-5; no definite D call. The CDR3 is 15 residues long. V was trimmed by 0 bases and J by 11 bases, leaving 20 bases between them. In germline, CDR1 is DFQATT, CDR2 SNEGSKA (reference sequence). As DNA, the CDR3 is TGCAGTGCTAGAGATCGACGTTCACTAGAGCAGGCCCAGCATTTT. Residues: CSARDRRSLEQAQHF.

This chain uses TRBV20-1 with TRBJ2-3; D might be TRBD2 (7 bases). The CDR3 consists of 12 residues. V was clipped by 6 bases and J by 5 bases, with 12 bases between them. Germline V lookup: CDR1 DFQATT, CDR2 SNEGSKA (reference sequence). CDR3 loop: CSAIGGRDTQYF. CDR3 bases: TGCAGTGCCATCGGGGGGCGAGATACGCAGTATTTT.

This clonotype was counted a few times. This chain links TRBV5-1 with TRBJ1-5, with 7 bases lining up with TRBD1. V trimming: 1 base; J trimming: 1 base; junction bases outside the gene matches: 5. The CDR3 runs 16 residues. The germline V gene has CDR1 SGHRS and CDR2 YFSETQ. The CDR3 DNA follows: TGCGCCAGCAGCTTGCTCCCGACAGGGAGCAATCAGCCCCAGCATTTT. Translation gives CASSLLPTGSNQPQHF.

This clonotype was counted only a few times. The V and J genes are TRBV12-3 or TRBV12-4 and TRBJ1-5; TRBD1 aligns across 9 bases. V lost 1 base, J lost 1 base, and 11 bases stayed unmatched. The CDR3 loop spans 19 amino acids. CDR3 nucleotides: TGTGCCAGCAGTTTAGAGTTGGGACAGGGTTATTCAAGCAATCAGCCCCAGCATTTT. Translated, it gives CASSLELGQGYSSNQPQHF.

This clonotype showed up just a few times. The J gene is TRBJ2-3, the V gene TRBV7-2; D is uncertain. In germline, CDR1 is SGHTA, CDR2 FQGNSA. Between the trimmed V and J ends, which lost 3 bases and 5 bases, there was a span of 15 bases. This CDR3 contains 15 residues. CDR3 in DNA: TGTGCCAGCAGCTTTGCAGGCCCGGCGAAAGATACGCAGTATTTT. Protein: CASSFAGPAKDTQYF.

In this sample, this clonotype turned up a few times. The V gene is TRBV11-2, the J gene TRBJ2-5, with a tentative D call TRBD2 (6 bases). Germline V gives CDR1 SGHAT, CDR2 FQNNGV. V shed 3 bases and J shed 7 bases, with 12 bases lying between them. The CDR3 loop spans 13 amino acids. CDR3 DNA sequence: TGTGCCAGCAGCTTGGGCGGGGACGGGACCCAGTACTTC. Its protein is CASSLGGDGTQYF.

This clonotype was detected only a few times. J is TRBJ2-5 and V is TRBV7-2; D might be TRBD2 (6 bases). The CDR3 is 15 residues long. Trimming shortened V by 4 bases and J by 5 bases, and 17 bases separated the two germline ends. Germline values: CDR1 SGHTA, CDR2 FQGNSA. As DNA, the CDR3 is TGTGCCAGCAGCTCGGGACTGACTGGTAGGGAGACCCAGTACTTC. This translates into CASSSGLTGRETQYF. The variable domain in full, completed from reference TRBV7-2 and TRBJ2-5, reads GAGVSQSPSNKVTEKGKDVELRCDPISGHTALYWYRQSLGQGLEFLIYFQGNSAPDKSGLPSDRFSAERTGGSVSTLTIQRTQQEDSAVYLCASSSGLTGRETQYFGPGTRLLVL.

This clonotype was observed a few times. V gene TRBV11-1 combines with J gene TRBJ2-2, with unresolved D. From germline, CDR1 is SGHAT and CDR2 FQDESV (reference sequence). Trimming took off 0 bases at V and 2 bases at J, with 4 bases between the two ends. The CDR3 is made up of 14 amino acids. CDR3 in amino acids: CASSLALNTGELFF. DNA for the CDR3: TGTGCCAGCAGCTTAGCCCTAAACACCGGGGAGCTGTTTTTT.

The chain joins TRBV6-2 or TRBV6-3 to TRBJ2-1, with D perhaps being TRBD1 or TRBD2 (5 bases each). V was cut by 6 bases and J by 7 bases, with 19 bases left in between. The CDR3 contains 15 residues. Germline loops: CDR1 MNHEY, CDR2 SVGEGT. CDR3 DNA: TGTGCCAGCAGCACGGGGTTCGGGACGGGTAATGAGCAGTTCTTC. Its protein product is CASSTGFGTGNEQFF.

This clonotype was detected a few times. This chain's CDR3 is CASSLKSGDTGELFF. For the CDR3, the DNA is TGTGCCAGCAGCCTTAAGTCTGGGGACACCGGGGAGCTGTTTTTT. The V gene is TRBV7-3, the J gene TRBJ2-2; D remains ambiguous. The CDR3 covers 15 residues. Germline loops: CDR1 SGHTA, CDR2 FQGTGA. V was pared by 5 bases and J by 3 bases, with 13 bases between.